This is a list of T cell receptor beta chains from one sample in a study of blood T cell repertoires in COVID-19. Sequencing used immunoSEQ multiplex PCR; TCRdb keeps in-frame clones, though not all of them. The table has about 140,000 clones, approximately 88% seen once. Input material: peripheral blood. The origin of the receptors is a man in his 70s with acute or convalescent COVID-19. The CDR3 runs from the conserved cysteine through the conserved F or W. The order of the fields is V gene, clone size, J gene, D gene, CDR3 DNA, CDR3 protein. D genes are given only for firm matches. Where a row states a size, it is once, few, many or the class of an expanded clone; other rows omit it.

V: TRBV2; size: once; J: TRBJ2-3; D: -; DNA: TGTGCCAGCAGTGACTCAGGGCGCACAGATACGCAGTATTTT; CDR3: CASSDSGRTDTQYF
V: TRBV5-1; size: -; J: TRBJ1-4; D: -; DNA: TGCGCCAGCAGGACTAACCCAGGTTCAACTAATGAAAAACTGTTTTTT; CDR3: CASRTNPGSTNEKLFF
V: TRBV29-1; size: -; J: TRBJ2-7; D: TRBD1; DNA: TGCAGCGTTGAACTGTCCTACAGGGGGCTCTACGAGCAGTACTTC; CDR3: CSVELSYRGLYEQYF
V: TRBV7-7; size: once; J: TRBJ2-3; D: TRBD1; DNA: TGTGCCAGCAGCTCGGGACAGGGGAGCACAGATACGCAGTATTTT; CDR3: CASSSGQGSTDTQYF
V: TRBV9; size: -; J: TRBJ2-3; D: -; DNA: TGTGCCAGCAGCGGAGGGGGTCTGGGCACAGATACGCAGTATTTT; CDR3: CASSGGGLGTDTQYF
V: TRBV5-1; size: -; J: TRBJ1-2; D: -; DNA: TGCGCCAGCAGCTTCGAAGGACAGCCTTATAACTATGGCTACACCTTC; CDR3: CASSFEGQPYNYGYTF
V: TRBV7-9; size: -; J: TRBJ2-5; D: TRBD2; DNA: TGTGCCAGCAGCCGTACCTATAGCGGGAGCGGTGAGACCCAGTACTTC; CDR3: CASSRTYSGSGETQYF
V: TRBV11-2; size: -; J: TRBJ2-3; D: TRBD2; DNA: TGTGCCAGCAGCTTAGTTTTTTCCGTGGGAGGGCCAAATACGCAGTATTTT; CDR3: CASSLVFSVGGPNTQYF
V: TRBV19; size: -; J: TRBJ2-7; D: TRBD2; DNA: TGTGCCAGTACCGGTAGCGGGGGTGGCTCCTACGAGCAGTACTTC; CDR3: CASTGSGGGSYEQYF
V: TRBV28; size: -; J: TRBJ2-5; D: -; DNA: TGTGCCAGCAGTCTAGGACTTGGAAGCCAAGAGACCCAGTACTTC; CDR3: CASSLGLGSQETQYF
V: TRBV28; size: -; J: TRBJ1-1; D: -; DNA: TGTGCCAGCAGTTTATCACAGGAACTTTACACTGAAGCTTTCTTT; CDR3: CASSLSQELYTEAFF
V: TRBV6-5; size: -; J: TRBJ1-5; D: -; DNA: TGTGCCAGCAGAAGACAGGCCAATCAGCCCCAGCATTTT; CDR3: CASRRQANQPQHF
V: TRBV6-5; size: -; J: TRBJ1-4; D: -; DNA: TGTGCCAGCAGCCCGTTGGCTGGTTATGAAAAACTGTTTTTT; CDR3: CASSPLAGYEKLFF
V: TRBV18; size: once; J: TRBJ2-3; D: TRBD1; DNA: TGTGCCAGCTCACCGGACAGGGGCGGCACAGATACGCAGTATTTT; CDR3: CASSPDRGGTDTQYF
V: TRBV5-1; size: once; J: TRBJ2-2; D: -; DNA: TGCGCCAGCAGCTTGGTCGGGCAGGGGAGCACCGGGGAGCTGTTTTTT; CDR3: CASSLVGQGSTGELFF
V: TRBV6-4; size: -; J: TRBJ1-5; D: -; DNA: TGTGCCAGCAGTGAGATGGGGGGGAATCAGCCCCAGCATTTT; CDR3: CASSEMGGNQPQHF
V: TRBV7-2; size: -; J: TRBJ2-3; D: -; DNA: TGTGCCAGCAGCTTAGGGGGAGTGAATACGCAGTATTTT; CDR3: CASSLGGVNTQYF